The 29 T cell receptor beta chains below come from one sample, sequenced in a study of OX40 agonist ivuxolimab in advanced cancers. Assay used: immunoSEQ multiplex PCR; TCRdb lists only in-frame clones, some missing. The table lists about 58,000 clones, approximately 86% of them singletons. This sample comprised CD4+ or CD8+ T cells sorted from blood, obtained in a trial of the OX40 agonist ivuxolimab. The receptors were gathered from an adult with an advanced solid tumor such as melanoma, head and neck, liver or kidney cancer.

This chain connects TRBV6-5 to TRBJ2-5; perhaps TRBD2 as D (6 bases). The germline CDR1 and CDR2 sequences are MNHEY and SVGAGI. V was cut by 2 bases and J by 1 base, with 11 bases left in between. This CDR3 has 15 residues. CDR3 in amino acids: CASSYVGTPQETQYF. The CDR3 region has the DNA TGTGCCAGCAGTTACGTCGGGACTCCCCAAGAGACCCAGTACTTC.

V gene TRBV9 combines with J gene TRBJ2-2; possible D gene TRBD1, 5 bases. This CDR3 comprises 14 residues. Germline V gives CDR1 SGDLS, CDR2 YYNGEE. V lost 0 bases, J lost 4 bases, and 7 bases lay in between. CDR3 sequence reads: CASSVGQFTGELFF. DNA of the CDR3: TGTGCCAGCAGCGTAGGACAGTTCACCGGGGAGCTGTTTTTT.

The chain is built from TRBV19 and TRBJ1-5; D ambiguous. The CDR3 consists of 13 residues. V lost 3 bases, J lost 6 bases, and 9 bases lay in between. CDR1 and CDR2 (germline): LNHDA, SQIVND (reference sequence). CDR3 in amino acids: CASSIPPGQPQHF. DNA of the CDR3: TGTGCCAGTAGTATCCCCCCTGGTCAGCCCCAGCATTTT.

This clone was detected only once. The V and J genes are TRBV11-3 and TRBJ2-1, with TRBD2 matching over 8 bases. Germline CDR1 reads SGHNT; CDR2 reads YENEEA. With 3 bases clipped from V and 10 bases from J, the junction kept 11 bases outside the gene matches. The CDR3 consists of 15 residues. CDR3 DNA: TGTGCCAGCAGCTTTTCAGCGGGGGCCTCGAGAGAGCAGTTCTTC. Protein: CASSFSAGASREQFF. Together with reference TRBV11-3 and TRBJ2-1, the CDR3 gives the full variable domain: EAGVVQSPRYKIIEKKQPVAFWCNPISGHNTLYWYLQNLGQGPELLIRYENEEAVDDSQLPKDRFSAERLKGVDSTLKIQPAELGDSAVYLCASSFSAGASREQFFGPGTRLTVL.

This sequence joins TRBV11-2 and TRBJ1-2, with 8 bases identical to TRBD1. Germline trimming cut 5 bases from V and 4 bases from J; bases unmatched to any gene: 12. There are 16 residues in the CDR3. Germline V gene lookup returns CDR1 SGHAT and CDR2 FQNNGV. CDR3 protein: CASSPGVWTGTYGYTF. The CDR3 region has the DNA TGTGCCAGCAGCCCCGGAGTGTGGACAGGGACCTATGGCTACACCTTC.

The V call is TRBV6-5, the J call TRBJ1-1; a possible D gene is TRBD1 (5 bases). This CDR3 is built from 15 residues. Germline V CDR1 and CDR2: MNHEY, SVGAGI. Trimming removed 6 bases from V and 1 base from J, with 15 bases in between. The CDR3 here is CASRPGGQTNTEAFF. The CDR3 DNA reads as TGTGCCAGCAGACCAGGTGGACAAACGAACACTGAAGCTTTCTTT.

The chain employs TRBV4-2 and TRBJ1-3, with a tentative D call TRBD1 (6 bases). V lost 5 bases and J 0 bases, leaving 11 bases between the germline ends. There are 15 residues in the CDR3. Germline V gives CDR1 LGHNA, CDR2 YNFKEQ. This CDR3 reads CASSMSGASGNTIYF. CDR3 in DNA: TGTGCCAGCAGCATGTCAGGGGCCTCTGGAAACACCATATATTTT.

A remark on this clone: An end of the junction differs from the germline gene, which may be a read error. The chain recombines TRBV19 with TRBJ1-3; D gene ambiguous. The CDR3 is 16 residues long. Germline V gene sequence: CDR1 LNHDA, CDR2 SQIVND (reference sequence). The CDR3 DNA sequence: TGTGCCAATAGTGGAATCCTGTCTCACTCTGGAAACACCATATATTTT. This codes for CANSGILSHSGNTIYF.

This chain joins TRBV2 and TRBJ2-1; D gene ambiguous. CDR1 and CDR2 (germline): SNHLY, FYNNEI. Deletions cut 7 bases from V and 7 bases from J, with 11 bases between. The CDR3 spans 12 residues. The CDR3 sequence: CASTLSPNEQFF. The CDR3 DNA reads as TGTGCCAGCACCCTTTCCCCAAATGAGCAGTTCTTC.

The chain links TRBV6-5 to TRBJ1-4, with D perhaps matching TRBD1 (6 bases). The CDR3 length is 15 residues. Deletions cut 5 bases from V and 7 bases from J, with 17 bases between. Germline CDR1 and CDR2: MNHEY and SVGAGI. CDR3 DNA: TGTGCCAGCAGTCCCCGACAGGCTGGGAGTGAAAAACTGTTTTTT. It specifies CASSPRQAGSEKLFF.

V is TRBV2 and J is TRBJ1-4, with 7 bases aligning to TRBD1. The CDR3 extends over 15 amino acids. V lost 5 bases and J lost 3; bases outside the gene matches: 6. Germline V gene sequence: CDR1 SNHLY, CDR2 FYNNEI. CDR3 coding DNA: TGTGCCAGCAGTAATCAGGGGGTGGCTAATGAAAAACTGTTTTTT. It encodes CASSNQGVANEKLFF. Full variable domain (remainder filled in from reference TRBV2 and TRBJ1-4): EPEVTQTPSHQVTQMGQEVILRCVPISNHLYFYWYRQILGQKVEFLVSFYNNEISEKSEIFDDQFSVERPDGSNFTLKIRSTKLEDSAMYFCASSNQGVANEKLFFGSGTQLSVL.

The chain uses TRBV5-6 and TRBJ2-1; D is unresolved. Deletions cut 3 bases from V and 10 bases from J, with 11 bases between. Germline CDR1 and CDR2: SGHDT and YYEEEE. This CDR3 is built from 12 residues. The CDR3 sequence: CASSSDTKEQFF. The CDR3 nucleotides read TGTGCCAGCAGCTCTGACACAAAAGAGCAGTTCTTC.

This clone has only one observation. This chain connects TRBV27 to TRBJ2-7; 8 nucleotides align to TRBD1. V dropped 8 bases and J dropped 2; count of bases not matched to a gene: 2. The CDR3 runs 12 residues. Looked up from germline, CDR1 is MNHEY and CDR2 is SMNVEV (reference sequence). CDR3 sequence (DNA): TGTGCCAGCCGGGACAGGACCTACGAGCAGTACTTC. Residues: CASRDRTYEQYF.

J is TRBJ2-5 and V is TRBV18; possibly TRBD1 or TRBD2 for D (6 bases each). This CDR3 has 15 amino acids. Germline V gene data show CDR1 as KGHSH and CDR2 as LQKENI. V was cut by 5 bases and J by 4 bases, with 17 bases left in between. The CDR3 reads CASSNRAGKGETQYF. The CDR3 coding sequence is TGTGCCAGCTCAAACAGGGCGGGGAAAGGAGAGACCCAGTACTTC.

This sequence joins TRBV6-1 and TRBJ2-6; 10 nucleotides match TRBD1. The CDR3 has 15 amino acids. V was pared by 6 bases and J by 2 bases, with 1 base of the junction left unmatched. CDR1 is MNHNS and CDR2 is SASEGT in the germline V gene. The CDR3 DNA is TGTGCCAGCAGGGACAGGGGGGCTGGGGCCAACGTCCTGACTTTC. Protein sequence: CASRDRGAGANVLTF.

This chain connects TRBV5-6 to TRBJ2-7; 7 bases map to TRBD1. This CDR3 has 14 amino acids. V lost 4 bases and J lost 1; bases outside the gene matches: 5. Germline CDR1 and CDR2: SGHDT and YYEEEE. The CDR3 sequence: CASSGPGQSYEQYF. The CDR3 nucleotides are TGTGCCAGCAGCGGACCGGGACAGTCCTACGAGCAGTACTTC.

This clone was seen once. The gene calls are TRBV5-1 and TRBJ2-2, with D perhaps matching TRBD1 (5 bases). CDR3 length: 16 residues. V dropped 1 base and J dropped 3 bases, with 13 bases sitting between them. Germline lookup yields CDR1 SGHRS and CDR2 YFSETQ. CDR3 region: CASSLIPGIDTGELFF. The CDR3 coding sequence is TGCGCCAGCAGCTTGATCCCAGGGATCGACACCGGGGAGCTGTTTTTT.

The chain recombines TRBV19 with TRBJ2-7; 7 bases map to TRBD1. CDR3 size: 14 residues. Germline V gives CDR1 LNHDA, CDR2 SQIVND (reference sequence). V shed 6 bases and J 3 bases; nucleotides not matched to a gene: 8. CDR3 bases: TGTGCCAGTAGCCGACAGGGAGACCGCTACGAGCAGTACTTC. Amino acids: CASSRQGDRYEQYF.

The chain recombines TRBV18 with TRBJ1-3; no clear D. Between the trimmed V and J ends, which lost 4 bases and 2 bases, there was a span of 15 bases. The V gene's germline CDR1 is KGHSH and CDR2 LQKENI. This CDR3 contains 16 residues. CDR3 in amino acids: CASSQSSPAAGNTIYF. The CDR3 bases are TGTGCCAGCTCACAAAGCTCGCCGGCCGCTGGAAACACCATATATTTT. The variable domain in full, with the rest retrieved from reference TRBV18 and TRBJ1-3, is NAGVMQNPRHLVRRRGQEARLRCSPMKGHSHVYWYRQLPEEGLKFMVYLQKENIIDESGMPKERFSAEFPKEGPSILRIQQVVRGDSAAYFCASSQSSPAAGNTIYFGEGSWLTVV.

The genes are TRBV6-1 and TRBJ2-5; D gene ambiguous. Germline V gives CDR1 MNHNS, CDR2 SASEGT. V lost 7 bases to trimming and J lost 5 bases, with 17 bases between them. The CDR3 has 14 amino acids. CDR3 in amino acids: CASTHKGIGETQYF. The DNA for the CDR3 is TGTGCCAGCACCCACAAGGGCATTGGGGAGACCCAGTACTTC.

J is TRBJ1-2 and V is TRBV6-5; D uncertain. The germline V gene encodes CDR1 MNHEY and CDR2 SVGAGI. This CDR3 is 15 amino acids long. Trimming cost V 1 base and J 8 bases, with 17 bases left between them. CDR3 loop: CASSYLVSQPGGYTF. For the CDR3, the DNA is TGTGCCAGCAGTTACTTGGTGTCCCAGCCGGGGGGCTACACCTTC.

This clone was detected only once. Other nucleotide sequences in the sample specify the same CDR3. The genes are TRBV12-5 and TRBJ2-7; 9 bases map to TRBD1. The V gene's germline CDR1 is LGHNT and CDR2 FRNRAP. V dropped 3 bases and J dropped 7; count of bases not matched to a gene: 7. The CDR3 length is 14 residues. The CDR3, as DNA: TGTGCTAGTGGTTTAGGACAGGGGAGTAGAGAGCAGTACTTC. This encodes CASGLGQGSREQYF.

The genes are TRBV6-5 and TRBJ2-1, with 9 bases identical to TRBD2. V lost 2 bases, J lost 7 bases, and 6 bases stayed unmatched. The germline gives CDR1 MNHEY, CDR2 SVGAGI. The CDR3 runs to 15 residues. CDR3 sequence: CASSYGGTSSNEQFF. The DNA of the CDR3 is TGTGCCAGCAGTTACGGGGGGACTAGCTCGAATGAGCAGTTCTTC.

In this sample, this clone turned up once. This chain joins TRBV5-1 and TRBJ2-5; D remains ambiguous. V lost 3 bases to trimming and J lost 2 bases, with 8 bases between them. The CDR3 has 13 residues. Germline CDR1 is SGHRS and CDR2 is YFSETQ. The CDR3 sequence: CASSYGPQETQYF. DNA of the CDR3: TGCGCCAGCAGCTACGGCCCGCAAGAGACCCAGTACTTC. The whole variable domain, filled in from reference TRBV5-1 and TRBJ2-5, reads KAGVTQTPRYLIKTRGQQVTLSCSPISGHRSVSWYQQTPGQGLQFLFEYFSETQRNKGNFPGRFSGRQFSNSRSEMNVSTLELGDSALYLCASSYGPQETQYFGPGTRLLVL.

The chain uses TRBV2 and TRBJ2-5; tentative D call: TRBD2 (5 bases). V was shortened by 4 bases and J by 2 bases, with 11 bases between the two germline ends. The V gene's germline CDR1 is SNHLY and CDR2 FYNNEI. This CDR3 has 14 amino acids. CDR3 loop: CASSAGNLQETQYF. CDR3 bases: TGTGCCAGCAGTGCCGGGAATCTACAAGAGACCCAGTACTTC.

This chain links TRBV9 with TRBJ1-1; 7 positions agree with TRBD1. The CDR3 loop spans 13 amino acids. The V and J ends lost 3 bases and 5 bases, in that order; junction bases with no gene match: 4. CDR1 and CDR2 (germline): SGDLS, YYNGEE. The chain's CDR3 is CASSARDRTEAFF. CDR3 nucleotide sequence: TGTGCCAGCAGCGCGCGGGACAGAACTGAAGCTTTCTTT. The whole variable domain, remainder taken from reference TRBV9 and TRBJ1-1, is DSGVTQTPKHLITATGQRVTLRCSPRSGDLSVYWYQQSLDQGLQFLIQYYNGEERAKGNILERFSAQQFPDLHSELNLSSLELGDSALYFCASSARDRTEAFFGQGTRLTVV.

This CDR3 reads CASGPNAGQGLTGELFF. DNA of the CDR3: TGTGCTAGTGGTCCCAACGCGGGACAGGGGTTAACCGGGGAGCTGTTTTTT. The gene calls are TRBV12-5 and TRBJ2-2, with 10 bases that match TRBD1. This CDR3 region has 17 residues. Germline CDR1 LGHNT, CDR2 FRNRAP. Trimming took 5 bases from V and 5 from J; bases not matched to a gene: 11.

V and J are TRBV7-8 and TRBJ2-7; either TRBD1 or TRBD2 may supply D (6 bases each). The CDR3 covers 14 residues. Trimming cost V 1 base and J 3 bases, with 10 bases left between them. Germline loops: CDR1 SGHVS, CDR2 FQNEAQ. DNA of the CDR3: TGTGCCAGCAGCTTAGACGGGGGCCTCTACGAGCAGTACTTC. Protein: CASSLDGGLYEQYF. The whole variable domain, remainder taken from reference TRBV7-8 and TRBJ2-7, is GAGVSQSPRYKVAKRGQDVALRCDPISGHVSLFWYQQALGQGPEFLTYFQNEAQLDKSGLPSDRFFAERPEGSVSTLKIQRTQQEDSAVYLCASSLDGGLYEQYFGPGTRLTVT.

The chain employs TRBV4-1 and TRBJ2-1; D assignment may be TRBD1 or TRBD2 (5 bases each). The CDR3 sequence is 15 residues long. The V end was cut by 4 bases, the J end by 0 bases, with 10 bases between. Germline V gives CDR1 MGHRA, CDR2 YSYEKL. As DNA, the CDR3 is TGCGCCAGCAGCCGAGGGGCGAGCTCCTACAATGAGCAGTTCTTC. It encodes CASSRGASSYNEQFF.